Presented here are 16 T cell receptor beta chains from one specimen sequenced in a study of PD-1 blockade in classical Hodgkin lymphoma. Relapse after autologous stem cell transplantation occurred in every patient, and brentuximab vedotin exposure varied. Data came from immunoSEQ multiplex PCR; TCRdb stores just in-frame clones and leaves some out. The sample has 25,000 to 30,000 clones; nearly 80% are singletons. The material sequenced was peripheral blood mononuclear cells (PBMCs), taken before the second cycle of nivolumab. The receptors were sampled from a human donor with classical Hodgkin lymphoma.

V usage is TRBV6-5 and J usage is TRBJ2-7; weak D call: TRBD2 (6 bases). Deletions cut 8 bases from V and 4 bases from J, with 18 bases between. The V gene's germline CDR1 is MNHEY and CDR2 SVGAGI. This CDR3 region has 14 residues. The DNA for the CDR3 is TGTGCCAGCTCGAGGTGGCGGGGCTTTTACGAGCAGTACTTC. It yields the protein CASSRWRGFYEQYF.

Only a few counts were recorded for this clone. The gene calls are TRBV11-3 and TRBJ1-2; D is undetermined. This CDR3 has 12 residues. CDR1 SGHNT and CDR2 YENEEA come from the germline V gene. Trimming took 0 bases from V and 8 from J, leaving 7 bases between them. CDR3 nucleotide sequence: TGTGCCAGCAGCTTAGATCTGGGGGGCTACACCTTC. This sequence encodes CASSLDLGGYTF. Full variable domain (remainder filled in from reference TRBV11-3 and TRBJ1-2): EAGVVQSPRYKIIEKKQPVAFWCNPISGHNTLYWYLQNLGQGPELLIRYENEEAVDDSQLPKDRFSAERLKGVDSTLKIQPAELGDSAVYLCASSLDLGGYTFGSGTRLTVV.

CDR3 region: CSATGSTDTQYF. The DNA of the CDR3 is TGCAGCGCGACAGGAAGCACAGATACGCAGTATTTT. The rearrangement links TRBV29-1 to TRBJ2-3; D may be TRBD1 (6 bases). This CDR3 is built from 12 residues. Germline V CDR1 and CDR2: SQVTM, ANQGSEA. The V and J ends lost 7 bases and 0 bases respectively, with 8 bases between them.

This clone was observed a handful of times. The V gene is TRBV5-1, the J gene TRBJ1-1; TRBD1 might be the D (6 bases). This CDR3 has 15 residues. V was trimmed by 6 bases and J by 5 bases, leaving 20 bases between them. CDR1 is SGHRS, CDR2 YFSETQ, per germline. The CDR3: CASNVNPGVRTEAFF. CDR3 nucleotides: TGCGCCAGCAACGTCAATCCAGGGGTGAGGACTGAAGCTTTCTTT.

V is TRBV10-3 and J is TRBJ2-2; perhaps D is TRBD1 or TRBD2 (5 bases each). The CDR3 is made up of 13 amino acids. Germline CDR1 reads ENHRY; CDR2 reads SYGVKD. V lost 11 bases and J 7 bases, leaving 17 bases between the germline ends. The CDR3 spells CAVLAGDGGELFF. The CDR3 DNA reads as TGTGCCGTCTTAGCTGGGGACGGCGGGGAGCTGTTTTTT.

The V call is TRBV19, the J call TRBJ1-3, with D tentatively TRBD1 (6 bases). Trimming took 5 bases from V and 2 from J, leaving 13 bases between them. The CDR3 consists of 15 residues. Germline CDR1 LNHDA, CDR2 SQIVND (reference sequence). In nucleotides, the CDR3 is TGTGCCAGTAGTGTACATACAGGGACTGGAAACACCATATATTTT. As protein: CASSVHTGTGNTIYF.

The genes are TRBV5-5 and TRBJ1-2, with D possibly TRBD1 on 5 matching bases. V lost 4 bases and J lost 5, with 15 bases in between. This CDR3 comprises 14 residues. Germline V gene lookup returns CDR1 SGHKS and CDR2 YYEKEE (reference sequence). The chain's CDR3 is CASSLTYAGYGYTF. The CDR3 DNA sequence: TGTGCCAGCAGCCTTACATATGCAGGGTATGGCTACACCTTC.

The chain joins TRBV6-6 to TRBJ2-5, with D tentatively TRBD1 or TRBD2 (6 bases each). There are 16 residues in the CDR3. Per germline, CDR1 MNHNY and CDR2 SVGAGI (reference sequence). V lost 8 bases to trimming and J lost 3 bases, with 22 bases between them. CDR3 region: CASVNAGGYRKETQYF. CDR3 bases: TGTGCCAGCGTCAATGCCGGGGGCTACCGAAAAGAGACCCAGTACTTC.

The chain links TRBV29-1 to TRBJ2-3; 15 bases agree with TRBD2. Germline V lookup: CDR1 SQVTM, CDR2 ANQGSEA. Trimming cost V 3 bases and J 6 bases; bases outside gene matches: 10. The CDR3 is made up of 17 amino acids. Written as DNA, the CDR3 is TGCAGCGTTGAGCGGACTAGCGGGGGGGACACACATGATACGCAGTATTTT. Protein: CSVERTSGGDTHDTQYF.

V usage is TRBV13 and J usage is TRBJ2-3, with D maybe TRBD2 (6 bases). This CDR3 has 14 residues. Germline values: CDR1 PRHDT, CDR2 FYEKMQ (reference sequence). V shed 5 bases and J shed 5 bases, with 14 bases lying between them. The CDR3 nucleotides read TGTGCCAGCAGCCCACGGACGGGACTAGATACGCAGTATTTT. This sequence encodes CASSPRTGLDTQYF.

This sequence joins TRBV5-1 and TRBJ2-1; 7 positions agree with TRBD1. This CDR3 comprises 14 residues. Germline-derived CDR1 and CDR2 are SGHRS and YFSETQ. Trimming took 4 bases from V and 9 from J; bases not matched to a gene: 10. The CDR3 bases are TGCGCCAGCAGCGAAAGGACAGGCGGTGGTGAGCAGTTCTTC. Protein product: CASSERTGGGEQFF.

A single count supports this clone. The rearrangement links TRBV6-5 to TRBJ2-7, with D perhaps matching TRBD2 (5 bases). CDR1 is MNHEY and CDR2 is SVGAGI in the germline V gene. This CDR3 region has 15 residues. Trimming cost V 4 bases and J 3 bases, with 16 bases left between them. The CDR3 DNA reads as TGTGCCAGCAGTTCCACCGGGCCCGGGAACTACGAGCAGTACTTC. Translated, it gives CASSSTGPGNYEQYF.

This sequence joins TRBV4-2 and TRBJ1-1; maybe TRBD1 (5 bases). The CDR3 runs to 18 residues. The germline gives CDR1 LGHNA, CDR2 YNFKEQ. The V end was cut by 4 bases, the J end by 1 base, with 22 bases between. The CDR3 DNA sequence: TGTGCCAGCAGCCCCCAAGTGCCGGGGGTGGACTCGAACACTGAAGCTTTCTTT. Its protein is CASSPQVPGVDSNTEAFF.

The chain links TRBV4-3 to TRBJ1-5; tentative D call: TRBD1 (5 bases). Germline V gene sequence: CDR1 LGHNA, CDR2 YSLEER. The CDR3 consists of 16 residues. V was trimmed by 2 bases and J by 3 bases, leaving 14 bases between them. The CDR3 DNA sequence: TGCGCCAGCAGCCAATCCACCCCAGGGAACAATCAGCCCCAGCATTTT. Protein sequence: CASSQSTPGNNQPQHF.

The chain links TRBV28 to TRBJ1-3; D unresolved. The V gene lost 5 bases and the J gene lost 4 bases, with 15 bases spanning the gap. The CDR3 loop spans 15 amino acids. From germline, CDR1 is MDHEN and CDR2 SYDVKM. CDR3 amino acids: CASSRTVVRGNTIYF. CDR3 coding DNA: TGTGCCAGCAGTCGTACTGTCGTAAGGGGAAACACCATATATTTT.

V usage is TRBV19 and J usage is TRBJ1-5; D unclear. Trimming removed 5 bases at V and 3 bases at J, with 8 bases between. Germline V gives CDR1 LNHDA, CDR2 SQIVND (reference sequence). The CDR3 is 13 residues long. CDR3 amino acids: CASSYDVNQPQHF. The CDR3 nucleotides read TGTGCCAGTAGTTATGACGTCAATCAGCCCCAGCATTTT. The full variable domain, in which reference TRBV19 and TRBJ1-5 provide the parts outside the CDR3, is DGGITQSPKYLFRKEGQNVTLSCEQNLNHDAMYWYRQDPGQGLRLIYYSQIVNDFQKGDIAEGYSVSREKKESFPLTVTSAQKNPTAFYLCASSYDVNQPQHFGDGTRLSIL.